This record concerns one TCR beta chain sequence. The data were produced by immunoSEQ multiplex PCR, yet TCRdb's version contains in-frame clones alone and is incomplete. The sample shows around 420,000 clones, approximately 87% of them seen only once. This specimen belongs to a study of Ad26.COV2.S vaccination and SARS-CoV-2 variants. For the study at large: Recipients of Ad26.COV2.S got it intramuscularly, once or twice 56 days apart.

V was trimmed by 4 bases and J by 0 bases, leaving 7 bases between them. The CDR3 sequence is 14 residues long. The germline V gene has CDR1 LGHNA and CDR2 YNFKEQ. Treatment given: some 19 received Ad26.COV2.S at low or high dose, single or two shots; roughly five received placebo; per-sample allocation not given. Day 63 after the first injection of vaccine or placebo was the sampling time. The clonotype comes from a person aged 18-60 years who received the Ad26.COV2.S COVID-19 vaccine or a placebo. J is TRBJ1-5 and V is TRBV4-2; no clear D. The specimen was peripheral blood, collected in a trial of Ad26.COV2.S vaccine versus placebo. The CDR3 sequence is CASSRPGSNQPQHF. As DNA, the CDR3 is TGTGCCAGCAGCCGTCCGGGTAGCAATCAGCCCCAGCATTTT.